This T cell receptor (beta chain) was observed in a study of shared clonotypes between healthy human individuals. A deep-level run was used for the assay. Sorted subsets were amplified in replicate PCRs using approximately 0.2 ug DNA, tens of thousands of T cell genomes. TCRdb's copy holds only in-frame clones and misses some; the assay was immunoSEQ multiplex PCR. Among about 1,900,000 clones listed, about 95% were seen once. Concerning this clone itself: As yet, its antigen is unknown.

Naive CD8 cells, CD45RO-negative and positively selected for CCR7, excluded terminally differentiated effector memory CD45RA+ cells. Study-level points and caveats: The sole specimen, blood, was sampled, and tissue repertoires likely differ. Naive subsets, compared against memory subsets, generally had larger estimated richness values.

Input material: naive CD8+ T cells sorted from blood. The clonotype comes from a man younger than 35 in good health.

The CDR3 region has the DNA TGTGCCAGCAGTGGGGGCGTTTCGGATACGCAGTATTTT. Protein sequence: CASSGGVSDTQYF. This chain connects TRBV5-6 to TRBJ2-3; tentatively, D is TRBD1 (6 bases). The germline V gene encodes CDR1 SGHDT and CDR2 YYEEEE. The CDR3 totals 13 residues. V shed 5 bases and J shed 6 bases, with 13 bases lying between them.